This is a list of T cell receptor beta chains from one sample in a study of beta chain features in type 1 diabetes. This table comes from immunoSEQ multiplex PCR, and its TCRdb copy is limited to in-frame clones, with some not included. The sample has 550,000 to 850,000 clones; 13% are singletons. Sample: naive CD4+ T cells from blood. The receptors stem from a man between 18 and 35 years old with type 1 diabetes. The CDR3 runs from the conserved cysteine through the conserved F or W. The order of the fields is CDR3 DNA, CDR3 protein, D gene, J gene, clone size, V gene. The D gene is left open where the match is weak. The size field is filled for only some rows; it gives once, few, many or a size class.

CDR3 DNA: TGTGCCATCAGCGGTGGGGACCAAGAGACCCAGTACTTC; CDR3 protein: CAISGGDQETQYF; D gene: .; J gene: TRBJ2-5; clone size: .; V gene: TRBV10-3
CDR3 DNA: TGCGCCAGCAGCCAACCAACCGACAGGCTCTGGACCCAGTACTTC; CDR3 protein: CASSQPTDRLWTQYF; D gene: .; J gene: TRBJ2-5; clone size: few; V gene: TRBV4-1
CDR3 DNA: TGTGCCAGCAGCGCCCAGGACAGCGGGAACACAGATACGCAGTATTTT; CDR3 protein: CASSAQDSGNTDTQYF; D gene: .; J gene: TRBJ2-3; clone size: .; V gene: TRBV7-6
CDR3 DNA: TGTGCCTGGAGTCCAGACAGGGTTTTCTCTGGTGAAAAACTGTTTTTT; CDR3 protein: CAWSPDRVFSGEKLFF; D gene: TRBD1; J gene: TRBJ1-4; clone size: .; V gene: TRBV30
CDR3 DNA: TGTGCCAGCAGGAACAGAAGGGAAAAACTGTTTTTT; CDR3 protein: CASRNRREKLFF; D gene: .; J gene: TRBJ1-4; clone size: .; V gene: TRBV27
CDR3 DNA: TGTGCCAGCAGCTTAGGGGGGACAGGGATCTACAATGAGCAGTTCTTC; CDR3 protein: CASSLGGTGIYNEQFF; D gene: TRBD1; J gene: TRBJ2-1; clone size: few; V gene: TRBV7-2
CDR3 DNA: TGCGCCAGCAGCCAAGGAGTGGGGGGGCAGTTCTTC; CDR3 protein: CASSQGVGGQFF; D gene: .; J gene: TRBJ2-1; clone size: few; V gene: TRBV4-1
CDR3 DNA: TGTGCCAGCAGCCCCTCAGTGGAGACCCAGTACTTC; CDR3 protein: CASSPSVETQYF; D gene: .; J gene: TRBJ2-5; clone size: few; V gene: TRBV11-2
CDR3 DNA: TGCAGTGCTAGAGCACTTTGGGGCTACACCTTC; CDR3 protein: CSARALWGYTF; D gene: .; J gene: TRBJ1-2; clone size: few; V gene: TRBV20-1
CDR3 DNA: TGTGCCTGGATGGTGGACAGGGTGCGAGGCTACACCTTC; CDR3 protein: CAWMVDRVRGYTF; D gene: TRBD1; J gene: TRBJ1-2; clone size: few; V gene: TRBV30
CDR3 DNA: TGTGCCAGCATGACGGCTCGGGACAGGGGACTCACAGATACGCAGTATTTT; CDR3 protein: CASMTARDRGLTDTQYF; D gene: TRBD1; J gene: TRBJ2-3; clone size: few; V gene: TRBV2
CDR3 DNA: TGTGCCAGCAGCTTCGGGCTGGACACTGAAGCTTTCTTT; CDR3 protein: CASSFGLDTEAFF; D gene: .; J gene: TRBJ1-1; clone size: .; V gene: TRBV7-6
CDR3 DNA: TGTGCCACCCCCTTAATAGCGGGGGCTCTCTACAATGAGCAGTTCTTC; CDR3 protein: CATPLIAGALYNEQFF; D gene: TRBD2; J gene: TRBJ2-1; clone size: few; V gene: TRBV15
CDR3 DNA: TGCGCCAGCAGCCAACCCAGCGGGGGGGGAGAGACCCAGTACTTC; CDR3 protein: CASSQPSGGGETQYF; D gene: TRBD2; J gene: TRBJ2-5; clone size: .; V gene: TRBV4-1
CDR3 DNA: TGCAGCGTTACTGGCAGGGTTAACTATGGCTACACCTTC; CDR3 protein: CSVTGRVNYGYTF; D gene: .; J gene: TRBJ1-2; clone size: few; V gene: TRBV29-1
CDR3 DNA: TGTGCCAGCAGTGAGTCAGGGTATGGCTACACCTTC; CDR3 protein: CASSESGYGYTF; D gene: .; J gene: TRBJ1-2; clone size: few; V gene: TRBV25-1
CDR3 DNA: TGCGCCAGCAGCTGGGGAGGCTCTGGGGCCAACGTCCTGACTTTC; CDR3 protein: CASSWGGSGANVLTF; D gene: .; J gene: TRBJ2-6; clone size: .; V gene: TRBV5-1
CDR3 DNA: TGTGCCTGGAGTTCCGGCGCGATGGGGGGTATGCAGTATTTT; CDR3 protein: CAWSSGAMGGMQYF; D gene: .; J gene: TRBJ2-3; clone size: few; V gene: TRBV30
CDR3 DNA: TGTGCCATCAGCTCGGACAGGGACGAGCTCTACGAGCAGTACTTC; CDR3 protein: CAISSDRDELYEQYF; D gene: TRBD1; J gene: TRBJ2-7; clone size: few; V gene: TRBV10-3
CDR3 DNA: TGTGCCTGGAGTTCCTCGTGGACCGGGGAGCTGTTTTTT; CDR3 protein: CAWSSSWTGELFF; D gene: .; J gene: TRBJ2-2; clone size: few; V gene: TRBV30
CDR3 DNA: TGCGCCAGCAGCCAAGGGGGCAGGGACGCCTACGAGCAGTACTTC; CDR3 protein: CASSQGGRDAYEQYF; D gene: .; J gene: TRBJ2-7; clone size: .; V gene: TRBV4-1
CDR3 DNA: TGTGCCAGCAGCTTAACTCCACATGAGAGGCGCGAGCAGTACTTC; CDR3 protein: CASSLTPHERREQYF; D gene: .; J gene: TRBJ2-7; clone size: few; V gene: TRBV7-8
CDR3 DNA: TGTGCCACCAGCACATATGACCTGAGTAACGAGCAGTACTTC; CDR3 protein: CATSTYDLSNEQYF; D gene: .; J gene: TRBJ2-7; clone size: .; V gene: TRBV15
CDR3 DNA: TGTGCCAGCAGCAAGGGGGCGAACACTGAAGCTTTCTTT; CDR3 protein: CASSKGANTEAFF; D gene: TRBD1; J gene: TRBJ1-1; clone size: few; V gene: TRBV7-9
CDR3 DNA: TGTGCCAGCAGCTTATCGTCTAGCGGGATCTACGAGCAGTACTTC; CDR3 protein: CASSLSSSGIYEQYF; D gene: TRBD2; J gene: TRBJ2-7; clone size: .; V gene: TRBV7-6
CDR3 DNA: TGTGCCAGCAGCACCGGGACAGGGTATAGCAATCAGCCCCAGCATTTT; CDR3 protein: CASSTGTGYSNQPQHF; D gene: TRBD1; J gene: TRBJ1-5; clone size: few; V gene: TRBV7-9
CDR3 DNA: TGTGCCAGCAGGGGTCCCGGGACAGCGAACACCGGGGAGCTGTTTTTT; CDR3 protein: CASRGPGTANTGELFF; D gene: TRBD1; J gene: TRBJ2-2; clone size: .; V gene: TRBV2
CDR3 DNA: TGTGCCTGGAGTGTCGGGCAGGACCACGAGCAGTACTTC; CDR3 protein: CAWSVGQDHEQYF; D gene: .; J gene: TRBJ2-7; clone size: few; V gene: TRBV30
CDR3 DNA: TGCGCCAGCAGTCTTCGGGACCGGGCGATTCAAGAGACCCAGTACTTC; CDR3 protein: CASSLRDRAIQETQYF; D gene: .; J gene: TRBJ2-5; clone size: few; V gene: TRBV23-1
CDR3 DNA: TGTGCCAGCAGCTTGGGTAGCGGAAGCACAGATACGCAGTATTTT; CDR3 protein: CASSLGSGSTDTQYF; D gene: .; J gene: TRBJ2-3; clone size: few; V gene: TRBV5-6
CDR3 DNA: TGTGCCAGCAGTGCCTGGACGATCGGGGCCTACGAGCAGTACTTC; CDR3 protein: CASSAWTIGAYEQYF; D gene: .; J gene: TRBJ2-7; clone size: .; V gene: TRBV27
CDR3 DNA: TGTGCCACAACCCAGGGGGCTGAAGTGGCTGAAGCTTTCTTT; CDR3 protein: CATTQGAEVAEAFF; D gene: TRBD1; J gene: TRBJ1-1; clone size: few; V gene: TRBV5-4
CDR3 DNA: TGTGCCTGGAGTGTACTGGACAGTGTCAAAAACATTCAGTACTTC; CDR3 protein: CAWSVLDSVKNIQYF; D gene: .; J gene: TRBJ2-4; clone size: .; V gene: TRBV30
CDR3 DNA: TGCAGGGTAGGGGAGCCTGAAGCTTTCTTT; CDR3 protein: CRVGEPEAFF; D gene: .; J gene: TRBJ1-1; clone size: .; V gene: TRBV20-1
CDR3 DNA: TGTGCCATCAGTTCCCGCGACAGAACGAATAACTATGGCTACACCTTC; CDR3 protein: CAISSRDRTNNYGYTF; D gene: .; J gene: TRBJ1-2; clone size: .; V gene: TRBV10-3
CDR3 DNA: TGCGCCAGCAGCCAAGGACCCCGGGCCGCTTTGTTCTTC; CDR3 protein: CASSQGPRAALFF; D gene: .; J gene: TRBJ2-1; clone size: few; V gene: TRBV4-1